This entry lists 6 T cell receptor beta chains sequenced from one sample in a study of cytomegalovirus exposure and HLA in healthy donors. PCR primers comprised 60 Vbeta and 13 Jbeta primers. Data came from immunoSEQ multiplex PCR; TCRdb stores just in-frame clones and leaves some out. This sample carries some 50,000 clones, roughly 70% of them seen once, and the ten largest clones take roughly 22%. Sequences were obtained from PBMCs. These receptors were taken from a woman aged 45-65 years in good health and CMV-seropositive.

The CDR3 nucleotides are TGTGCCAGCAGCGACGGACAGGGGAACCAGTACTTC. The encoded protein is CASSDGQGNQYF. The V gene is TRBV5-6, the J gene TRBJ2-5; 9 nucleotides line up with TRBD1. CDR1 and CDR2 from the germline V gene are SGHDT and YYEEEE. The CDR3 runs 12 residues. Trimming cost V 4 bases and J 10 bases; bases outside gene matches: 5.

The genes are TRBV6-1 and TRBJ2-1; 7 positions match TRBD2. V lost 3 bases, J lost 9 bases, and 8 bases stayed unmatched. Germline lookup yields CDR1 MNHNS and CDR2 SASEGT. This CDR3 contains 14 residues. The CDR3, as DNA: TGTGCCAGCAGTGAGGGTTCAGCGGGAAGTGAGCAGTTCTTC. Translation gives CASSEGSAGSEQFF.

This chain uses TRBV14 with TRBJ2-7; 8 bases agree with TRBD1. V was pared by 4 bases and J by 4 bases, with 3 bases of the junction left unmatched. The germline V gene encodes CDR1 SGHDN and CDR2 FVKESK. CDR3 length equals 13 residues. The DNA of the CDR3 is TGTGCCAGCAGCCTGAACAGGGGGTACGAGCAGTACTTC. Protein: CASSLNRGYEQYF.

CDR3 nucleotide sequence: TGTGCCAGCAGCCCGGGGGTAGGGTCCTACAATGAGCAGTTCTTC. It encodes CASSPGVGSYNEQFF. The chain recombines TRBV7-2 with TRBJ2-1; weak D call: TRBD2 (6 bases). Germline-derived CDR1 and CDR2 are SGHTA and FQGNSA. The CDR3 consists of 15 residues. V was clipped by 5 bases and J by 1 base, with 12 bases between them.

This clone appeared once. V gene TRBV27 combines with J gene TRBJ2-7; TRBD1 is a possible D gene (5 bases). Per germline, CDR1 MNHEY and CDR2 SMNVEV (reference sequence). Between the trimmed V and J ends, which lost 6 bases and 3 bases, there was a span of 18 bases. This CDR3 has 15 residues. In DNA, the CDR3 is TGTGCCAGCAGCCAGGGTTTTTCTCTCTTCTACGAGCAGTACTTC. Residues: CASSQGFSLFYEQYF.

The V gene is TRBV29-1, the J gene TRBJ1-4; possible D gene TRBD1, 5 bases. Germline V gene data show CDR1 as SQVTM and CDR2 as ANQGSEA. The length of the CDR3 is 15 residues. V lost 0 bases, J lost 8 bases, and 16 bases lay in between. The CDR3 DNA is TGCAGCGTTGAAGATCTTAAGGGGCTTGGCGAAAAACTGTTTTTT. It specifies CSVEDLKGLGEKLFF. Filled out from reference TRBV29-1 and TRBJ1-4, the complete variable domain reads SAVISQKPSRDICQRGTSLTIQCQVDSQVTMMFWYRQQPGQSLTLIATANQGSEATYESGFVIDKFPISRPNLTFSTLTVSNMSPEDSSIYLCSVEDLKGLGEKLFFGSGTQLSVL.